This T cell receptor (beta chain) was sequenced during a study of blood T cell repertoires in COVID-19. Some clones are missing from TCRdb's copy, which holds only in-frame ones; the method was immunoSEQ multiplex PCR. The sample holds around 160,000 clones, more than 70% seen once. Germline lookup yields CDR1 KGHDR and CDR2 SFDVKD. With V trimmed by 11 bases and J by 3 bases, 9 bases remained unmatched. The CDR3 is 14 residues long. The sample consisted of peripheral blood. The receptor comes from a man in his sixties with active or convalescent COVID-19. The gene calls are TRBV24-1 and TRBJ2-1, with 7 bases identical to TRBD1. The CDR3 here is CAIRDGQDYNEQFF. CDR3 coding DNA: TGTGCCATCAGGGATGGACAGGACTACAATGAGCAGTTCTTC.